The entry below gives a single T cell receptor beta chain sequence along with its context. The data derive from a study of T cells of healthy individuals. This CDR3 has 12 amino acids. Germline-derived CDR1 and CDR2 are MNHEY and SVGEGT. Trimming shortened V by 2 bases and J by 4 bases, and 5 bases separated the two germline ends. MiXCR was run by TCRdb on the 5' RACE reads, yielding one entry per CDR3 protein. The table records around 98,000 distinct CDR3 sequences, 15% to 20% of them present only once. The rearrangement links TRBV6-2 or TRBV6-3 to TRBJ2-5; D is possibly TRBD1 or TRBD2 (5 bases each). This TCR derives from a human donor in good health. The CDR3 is CASSYGGETQYF. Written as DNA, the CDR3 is TGTGCCAGCAGTTACGGGGGAGAGACCCAGTACTTC.